Below, 31 T cell receptor beta chains from the same sample are listed, as sequenced in a study of cytomegalovirus exposure and HLA in healthy donors. PCR primers comprised 60 Vbeta and 13 Jbeta primers. This table comes from immunoSEQ multiplex PCR, and its TCRdb copy is limited to in-frame clones, with some not included. Of roughly 100,000 clones in the sample, roughly 76% are singletons; the top ten hold roughly 3.5%. Specimen: PBMCs. These receptors came from a man between 40 and 49 years old in good health and CMV-seronegative.

This clone has only one observation. This rearrangement joins TRBV7-2 to TRBJ2-1; 11 nucleotides match TRBD2. V was pared by 2 bases and J by 7 bases, with 4 bases of the junction left unmatched. The germline CDR1 and CDR2 sequences are SGHTA and FQGNSA. The CDR3 has 15 residues. The CDR3, as DNA: TGTGCCAGCAGCTTACTTAGCGGGGGGGCGAATGAGCAGTTCTTC. Its protein product is CASSLLSGGANEQFF.

The chain links TRBV13 to TRBJ1-2, with D perhaps matching TRBD1 (5 bases). CDR3 length: 16 residues. Trimming removed 1 base from V and 2 bases from J, with 14 bases in between. Germline loops: CDR1 PRHDT, CDR2 FYEKMQ (reference sequence). In DNA, the CDR3 is TGTGCCAGCAGCTTAGTGGGTCGGGCAGGGAACTATGGCTACACCTTC. Translated: CASSLVGRAGNYGYTF.

The genes are TRBV14 and TRBJ1-1; D remains unclear. V was cut by 4 bases and J by 1 base, with 13 bases left in between. The CDR3 extends over 15 amino acids. Germline V CDR1 and CDR2: SGHDN, FVKESK. CDR3 sequence reads: CASSRNFPRNTEAFF. CDR3 DNA sequence: TGTGCCAGCAGCCGTAACTTCCCACGGAACACTGAAGCTTTCTTT.

This clone has a handful of counts. The V gene is TRBV19, the J gene TRBJ2-7; 9 bases are shared with TRBD1. J gave up 3 bases and V 0 bases, and 6 bases lay outside the gene matches. This CDR3 contains 16 residues. Germline V CDR1 and CDR2: LNHDA, SQIVND (reference sequence). CDR3 amino acids: CASSIDPDRGGYEQYF. The CDR3 bases are TGTGCCAGTAGTATAGATCCGGACAGGGGAGGCTACGAGCAGTACTTC.

The V gene is TRBV9, the J gene TRBJ1-2, with D possibly matching TRBD1 (5 bases). The germline V gene has CDR1 SGDLS and CDR2 YYNGEE. V was trimmed by 0 bases and J by 8 bases, leaving 8 bases between them. The CDR3 spans 12 residues. CDR3 region: CASSVDRHGYTF. The CDR3 nucleotides read TGTGCCAGCAGCGTAGACAGGCACGGCTACACCTTC.

The rearrangement links TRBV7-3 to TRBJ2-1; D is unresolved. The CDR3 length is 13 residues. V was pared by 3 bases and J by 8 bases, with 11 bases between. The V gene's germline CDR1 is SGHTA and CDR2 FQGTGA. DNA of the CDR3: TGTGCCAGCAGCTTTTCCTTCTTCGATGAGCAGTTCTTC. This translates into CASSFSFFDEQFF.

The chain carries TRBV5-6 and TRBJ1-4, with 7 positions matching TRBD1. J was trimmed by 0 bases and V by 0 bases; bases with no gene match: 5. The CDR3 covers 17 residues. Looked up from germline, CDR1 is SGHDT and CDR2 is YYEEEE. The chain's CDR3 is CASSLGRGTATNEKLFF. For the CDR3, the DNA is TGTGCCAGCAGCTTGGGCAGGGGGACTGCAACTAATGAAAAACTGTTTTTT. Variable domain in full (rest from reference TRBV5-6 and TRBJ1-4): DAGVTQSPTHLIKTRGQQVTLRCSPKSGHDTVSWYQQALGQGPQFIFQYYEEEERQRGNFPDRFSGHQFPNYSSELNVNALLLGDSALYLCASSLGRGTATNEKLFFGSGTQLSVL.

This clone was seen more than once but under ten times. The rearrangement links TRBV13 to TRBJ2-3; D is uncertain. Trimming removed 2 bases from V and 2 bases from J, with 14 bases in between. CDR1 and CDR2 from the germline V gene are PRHDT and FYEKMQ (reference sequence). The CDR3 loop spans 16 amino acids. The CDR3: CASSLRNRLFTDTQYF. The CDR3 DNA is TGTGCCAGCAGCTTACGGAACCGACTGTTCACAGATACGCAGTATTTT.

CDR3 residues: CASSLAGKGSSGANVLTF. CDR3 in DNA: TGTGCCAGCAGCTTGGCGGGGAAGGGTAGCTCTGGGGCCAACGTCCTGACTTTC. The chain uses TRBV5-4 and TRBJ2-6; D perhaps matches TRBD2 (5 bases). Germline values: CDR1 SGHNT, CDR2 YYREEE (reference sequence). This CDR3 contains 18 residues. V dropped 0 bases and J dropped 0 bases, with 13 bases sitting between them.

The CDR3 is CAISPGLTYEQYF. The CDR3 region has the DNA TGTGCCATCAGTCCGGGACTAACCTACGAGCAGTACTTC. V gene TRBV10-3 combines with J gene TRBJ2-7; 7 nucleotides match TRBD2. This CDR3 contains 13 residues. Unmatched junction bases numbered 3, after V lost 5 bases and J lost 2 bases. Germline V CDR1 and CDR2: ENHRY, SYGVKD.

The CDR3 coding sequence is TGTGCCACCAGCAGAGGGCACTACGAGCAGTACTTC. Protein sequence: CATSRGHYEQYF. This chain links TRBV15 with TRBJ2-7; D is unclear. Germline-derived CDR1 and CDR2 are LNHNV and YYDKDF (reference sequence). Trimming left V 1 base short and J 3 bases short, with 4 bases between. CDR3 length: 12 residues.

In its sample, this clone was seen a few times. The rearrangement links TRBV4-2 to TRBJ1-6; no clear D. This CDR3 has 16 residues. The germline V gene has CDR1 LGHNA and CDR2 YNFKEQ. V was trimmed by 0 bases and J by 6 bases, leaving 12 bases between them. DNA for the CDR3: TGTGCCAGCAGCCAAGAGATGTCAGGCGCTAATTCACCCCTCCACTTT. This gives the protein CASSQEMSGANSPLHF.

This clone was counted only a few times. The rearrangement links TRBV4-2 to TRBJ2-3; 13 bases map to TRBD2. CDR3 length: 19 amino acids. Germline CDR1 and CDR2: LGHNA and YNFKEQ. After removal of 4 bases from V and 3 bases from J, the junction contained 13 bases not matched to a gene. In DNA, the CDR3 is TGTGCCAGCAGCCTCGAACTAGCGGGGGGGAGTTTGGGGACAGATACGCAGTATTTT. Residues: CASSLELAGGSLGTDTQYF.

The chain combines TRBV15 with TRBJ2-7, with TRBD2 as a possible D gene (5 bases). V was clipped by 5 bases and J by 6 bases, with 17 bases between them. This CDR3 contains 14 residues. Per germline, CDR1 LNHNV and CDR2 YYDKDF (reference sequence). The CDR3 spells CATSVTERATEQYF. Written as DNA, the CDR3 is TGTGCCACCAGCGTAACTGAGAGGGCAACCGAGCAGTACTTC.

This rearrangement joins TRBV5-6 to TRBJ2-3; 10 bases fit TRBD1. Germline V CDR1 and CDR2: SGHDT, YYEEEE. The CDR3 contains 16 residues. The V segment lost 5 bases and the J segment 4 bases; nucleotides outside the gene matches: 10. The CDR3 region has the DNA TGTGCCAGCAGTCTGGGTGGGACAGGGGTGCCAGATACGCAGTATTTT. Residues: CASSLGGTGVPDTQYF.

V and J are TRBV19 and TRBJ1-5, with 8 bases that match TRBD1. With V trimmed by 6 bases and J by 2 bases, 9 bases remained unmatched. This CDR3 is built from 16 residues. The germline CDR1 and CDR2 sequences are LNHDA and SQIVND (reference sequence). CDR3 protein: CASRRTGRQGNQPQHF. For the CDR3, the DNA is TGTGCCAGTAGACGGACAGGGCGTCAGGGCAATCAGCCCCAGCATTTT.

The chain recombines TRBV13 with TRBJ2-1; 9 positions agree with TRBD1. The length of the CDR3 is 14 residues. Germline trimming cut 4 bases from V and 4 bases from J; bases unmatched to any gene: 2. The germline V gene encodes CDR1 PRHDT and CDR2 FYEKMQ (reference sequence). CDR3 sequence: CASSWGQGYNEQFF. CDR3 nucleotides: TGTGCCAGCAGCTGGGGACAGGGTTACAATGAGCAGTTCTTC.

The chain recombines TRBV7-9 with TRBJ1-1; the D gene is possibly TRBD1 (5 bases). The CDR3 is made up of 14 amino acids. The V gene lost 5 bases and the J gene lost 0 bases, with 10 bases spanning the gap. Germline loops: CDR1 SEHNR, CDR2 FQNEAQ (reference sequence). This CDR3 is CASSADSLNTEAFF. The CDR3 nucleotides are TGTGCCAGCAGCGCAGACAGTCTGAACACTGAAGCTTTCTTT.

The rearrangement joins TRBV29-1 to TRBJ2-1; 7 nucleotides agree with TRBD1. CDR3 length: 13 residues. Losses at the gene ends were 7 bases for V and 5 bases for J; bases not matched to a gene: 8. The V gene's germline CDR1 is SQVTM and CDR2 ANQGSEA. CDR3 residues: CSAQTGTHNEQFF. The CDR3 region has the DNA TGCAGCGCCCAGACAGGGACCCACAATGAGCAGTTCTTC.

The chain joins TRBV7-2 to TRBJ2-3, with TRBD1 matching over 10 bases. The CDR3 is made up of 16 amino acids. V was clipped by 5 bases and J by 0 bases; unmatched bases: 5. Per germline, CDR1 SGHTA and CDR2 FQGNSA. Here the CDR3 DNA reads TGTGCCAGCAGCATGGGACAGGGGTATAGCACAGATACGCAGTATTTT. Its translation: CASSMGQGYSTDTQYF.

This clone occurred a few times. This chain connects TRBV2 to TRBJ2-7, with 7 bases identical to TRBD1. Unmatched junction bases numbered 3, after V lost 5 bases and J lost 5 bases. The V gene's germline CDR1 is SNHLY and CDR2 FYNNEI. The CDR3 runs 12 residues. This chain's CDR3 is CASSSQGDEQYF. CDR3 bases: TGTGCCAGCAGTTCGCAGGGGGACGAGCAGTACTTC.

This chain links TRBV6-1 with TRBJ1-5; TRBD1 might be the D (6 bases). The V end was cut by 0 bases, the J end by 6 bases, with 18 bases between. The CDR3 loop spans 17 amino acids. Germline CDR1 is MNHNS and CDR2 is SASEGT. Here the CDR3 reads CASSEAAGESGVQPQHF. The CDR3 nucleotides are TGTGCCAGCAGTGAAGCGGCTGGGGAGTCAGGGGTTCAGCCCCAGCATTTT.

The chain employs TRBV5-1 and TRBJ2-7; D unresolved. Looked up from germline, CDR1 is SGHRS and CDR2 is YFSETQ. V was trimmed by 3 bases and J by 2 bases, leaving 9 bases between them. CDR3 length: 13 amino acids. CDR3 sequence (DNA): TGCGCCAGCAGCTCAGCACAGACCTACGAGCAGTACTTC. This codes for CASSSAQTYEQYF.

The genes are TRBV7-2 and TRBJ2-3, with a tentative D call TRBD2 (6 bases). This CDR3 has 15 residues. Germline V gene lookup returns CDR1 SGHTA and CDR2 FQGNSA. The V end was cut by 5 bases, the J end by 0 bases, with 12 bases between. The DNA of the CDR3 is TGTGCCAGCAGCCGCCGGACTATTAGCACAGATACGCAGTATTTT. Translated, it gives CASSRRTISTDTQYF.

This clone was found a few times. The chain joins TRBV5-5 to TRBJ1-4, with D possibly being TRBD1 (5 bases). The CDR3 covers 15 residues. Trimming removed 4 bases at V and 4 bases at J, with 14 bases between. CDR1 is SGHKS, CDR2 YYEKEE, per germline (reference sequence). The CDR3 sequence is CASSPGGWGNEKLFF. CDR3 in DNA: TGTGCCAGCAGCCCCGGGGGGTGGGGTAATGAAAAACTGTTTTTT.

This sequence joins TRBV25-1 and TRBJ2-2; 8 nucleotides align to TRBD1. Losses at the gene ends were 6 bases for V and 6 bases for J; bases not matched to a gene: 9. Looked up from germline, CDR1 is MGHDK and CDR2 is SYGVNS. This CDR3 comprises 15 residues. CDR3 amino acids: CASSAGGGEAGELFF. In DNA, the CDR3 is TGTGCCAGCAGCGCAGGGGGCGGGGAGGCCGGGGAGCTGTTTTTT.

The chain has TRBV15 and TRBJ2-7, with D possibly being TRBD2 (6 bases). The V gene's germline CDR1 is LNHNV and CDR2 YYDKDF (reference sequence). Trimming took off 0 bases at V and 3 bases at J, with 12 bases between the two ends. The CDR3 is made up of 15 amino acids. CDR3: CATSRDLSSVYEQYF. CDR3 nucleotide sequence: TGTGCCACCAGCAGAGACTTATCTAGCGTCTACGAGCAGTACTTC.

The chain recombines TRBV4-1 with TRBJ2-2; 7 bases are a match to TRBD1. V lost 1 base to trimming and J lost 6 bases; unmatched junction nucleotides: 8. This CDR3 spans 16 amino acids. The germline V gene encodes CDR1 MGHRA and CDR2 YSYEKL. In nucleotides, the CDR3 is TGCGCCAGCAGCCAAGGGAGGCTAGGGGGCCCCGGGGAGCTGTTTTTT. This sequence encodes CASSQGRLGGPGELFF.

The V gene is TRBV7-9, the J gene TRBJ1-1; perhaps TRBD1 as D (5 bases). Germline V gene lookup returns CDR1 SEHNR and CDR2 FQNEAQ (reference sequence). Between the trimmed V and J ends, which lost 2 bases and 1 base, there was a span of 11 bases. The CDR3 extends over 15 amino acids. The CDR3: CASSLWPGENTEAFF. The CDR3 DNA sequence: TGTGCCAGCAGCTTATGGCCGGGGGAGAACACTGAAGCTTTCTTT.

This clone was counted a few times. The chain couples TRBV2 to TRBJ1-5; TRBD1 aligns across 7 bases. The CDR3 is 16 residues long. The V gene's germline CDR1 is SNHLY and CDR2 FYNNEI. The junction had 8 bases not matched to a gene; V was cut back by 0 bases and J by 6 bases. CDR3: CASSEAGRQGAQPQHF. Written as DNA, the CDR3 is TGTGCCAGCAGTGAAGCAGGACGACAGGGCGCTCAGCCCCAGCATTTT.

J is TRBJ2-1 and V is TRBV13; 10 nucleotides match TRBD2. This CDR3 is 16 amino acids long. Germline V lookup: CDR1 PRHDT, CDR2 FYEKMQ (reference sequence). J lost 7 bases, V lost 3 bases, and 9 bases had no gene match. The CDR3 sequence: CASSFVLAGEDNEQFF. The CDR3 DNA is TGTGCCAGCAGCTTCGTCCTAGCGGGGGAGGATAATGAGCAGTTCTTC. The entire variable domain, with the rest obtained from reference TRBV13 and TRBJ2-1, is as follows: AAGVIQSPRHLIKEKRETATLKCYPIPRHDTVYWYQQGPGQDPQFLISFYEKMQSDKGSIPDRFSAQQFSDYHSELNMSSLELGDSALYFCASSFVLAGEDNEQFFGPGTRLTVL.